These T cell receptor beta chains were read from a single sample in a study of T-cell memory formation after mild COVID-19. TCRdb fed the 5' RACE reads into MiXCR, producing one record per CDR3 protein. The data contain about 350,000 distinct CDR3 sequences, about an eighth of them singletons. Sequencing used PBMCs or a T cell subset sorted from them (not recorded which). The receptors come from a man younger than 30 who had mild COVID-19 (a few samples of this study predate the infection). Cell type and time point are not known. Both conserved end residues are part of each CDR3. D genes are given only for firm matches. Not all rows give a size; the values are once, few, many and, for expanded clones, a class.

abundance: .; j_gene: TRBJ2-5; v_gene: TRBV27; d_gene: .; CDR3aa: CASSLKGRETQYF; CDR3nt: TGTGCCAGCAGTTTGAAGGGTAGGGAGACCCAGTACTTC
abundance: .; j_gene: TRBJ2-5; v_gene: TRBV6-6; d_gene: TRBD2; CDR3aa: CASLGTSGVQETQYF; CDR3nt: TGTGCCAGCCTTGGGACTAGCGGGGTCCAAGAGACCCAGTACTTC
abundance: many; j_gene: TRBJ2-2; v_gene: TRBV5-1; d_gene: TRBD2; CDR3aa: CASSLGTSYTGELFF; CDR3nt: TGCGCCAGCAGCTTGGGGACTAGCTACACCGGGGAGCTGTTTTTT
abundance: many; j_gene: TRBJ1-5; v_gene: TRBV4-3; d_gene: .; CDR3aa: CASSQVVGEPQHF; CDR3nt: TGCGCCAGCAGCCAAGTGGTGGGGGAGCCCCAGCATTTT
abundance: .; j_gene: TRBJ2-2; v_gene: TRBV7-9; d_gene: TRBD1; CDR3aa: CASRKGQGDFGELFF; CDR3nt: TGTGCCAGCAGGAAAGGACAGGGGGACTTCGGGGAGCTGTTTTTT
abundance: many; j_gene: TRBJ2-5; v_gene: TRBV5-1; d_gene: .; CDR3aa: CASSRAAEAETQYF; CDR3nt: TGCGCCAGCAGCCGGGCCGCGGAAGCAGAGACCCAGTACTTC
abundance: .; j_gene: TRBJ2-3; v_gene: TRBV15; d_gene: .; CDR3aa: CATSRDQGGAADTQYF; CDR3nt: TGTGCCACCAGCAGAGATCAGGGGGGCGCGGCTGATACGCAGTATTTT
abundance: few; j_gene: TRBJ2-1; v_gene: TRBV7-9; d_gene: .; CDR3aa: CASSPGRLEQFF; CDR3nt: TGTGCCAGCAGCCCCGGTCGACTTGAGCAGTTCTTC
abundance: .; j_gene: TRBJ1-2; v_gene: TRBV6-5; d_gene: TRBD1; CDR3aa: CASRQQGNGYTF; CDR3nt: TGTGCCAGCAGGCAACAGGGGAATGGCTACACCTTC
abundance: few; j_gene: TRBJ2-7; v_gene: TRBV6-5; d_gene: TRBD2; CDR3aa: CASTARRGADHEINEQYF; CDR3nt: TGTGCCAGCACCGCACGGCGGGGGGCCGACCATGAAATCAACGAGCAGTACTTC
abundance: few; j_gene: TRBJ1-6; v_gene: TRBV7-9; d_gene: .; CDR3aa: CASSPTRAEGSPLHF; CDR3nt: TGTGCCAGCAGCCCCACAAGGGCTGAGGGATCACCCCTCCACTTT
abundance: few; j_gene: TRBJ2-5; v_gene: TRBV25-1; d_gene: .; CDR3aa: CASSDGMDDQETQYF; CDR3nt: TGTGCCAGCAGTGACGGCATGGACGACCAAGAGACCCAGTACTTC
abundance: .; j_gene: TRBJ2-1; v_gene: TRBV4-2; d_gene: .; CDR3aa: CASSSRDIGAGEQFF; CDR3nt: TGTGCCAGCAGCTCACGGGACATCGGGGCGGGTGAGCAGTTCTTC
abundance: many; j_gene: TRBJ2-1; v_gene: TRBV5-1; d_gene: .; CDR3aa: CASSLQGDEQFF; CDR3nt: TGCGCCAGCAGCTTACAGGGCGATGAGCAGTTCTTC
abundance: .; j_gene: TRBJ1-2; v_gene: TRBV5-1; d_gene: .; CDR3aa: CASSLALPNGYTF; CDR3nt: TGCGCCAGCAGCTTGGCCCTTCCGAATGGCTACACCTTC
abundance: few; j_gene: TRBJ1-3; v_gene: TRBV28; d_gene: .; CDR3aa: CASSLTLSGNTIYF; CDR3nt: TGTGCCAGCAGTTTAACCCTCTCTGGAAACACCATATATTTT
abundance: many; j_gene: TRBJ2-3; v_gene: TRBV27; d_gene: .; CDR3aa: CASSPHTTDTQYF; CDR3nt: TGTGCCAGCAGTCCCCATACAACAGATACGCAGTATTTT
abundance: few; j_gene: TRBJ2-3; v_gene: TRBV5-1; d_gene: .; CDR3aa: CASSVRREDDTQYF; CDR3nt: TGCGCCAGCAGCGTCCGACGCGAAGATGATACGCAGTATTTT
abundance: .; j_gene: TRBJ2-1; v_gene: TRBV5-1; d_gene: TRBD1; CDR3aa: CASSQLTGENEQFF; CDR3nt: TGCGCCAGCAGCCAACTGACAGGGGAGAATGAGCAGTTCTTC
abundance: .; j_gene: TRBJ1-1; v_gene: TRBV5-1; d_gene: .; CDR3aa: CASSLAGRVNTEAFF; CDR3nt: TGCGCCAGCAGCTTGGCCGGCAGGGTGAACACTGAAGCTTTCTTT
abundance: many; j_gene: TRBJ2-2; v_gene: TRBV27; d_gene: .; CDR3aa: CASSSGAGELFF; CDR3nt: TGTGCCAGCAGTTCAGGAGCCGGGGAGCTGTTTTTT
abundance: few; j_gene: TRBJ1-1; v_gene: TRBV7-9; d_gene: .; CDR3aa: CASSMRGTEAFF; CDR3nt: TGTGCCAGCAGCATGAGGGGGACTGAAGCTTTCTTT
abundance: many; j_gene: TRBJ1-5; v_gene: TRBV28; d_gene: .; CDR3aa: CASSLSQGYQPQHF; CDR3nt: TGTGCCAGCAGTTTGAGCCAGGGGTATCAGCCCCAGCATTTT
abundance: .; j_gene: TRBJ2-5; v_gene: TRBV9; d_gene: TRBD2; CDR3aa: CASSVEVSGVETQYF; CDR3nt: TGTGCCAGCAGCGTAGAGGTTAGCGGGGTTGAGACCCAGTACTTC
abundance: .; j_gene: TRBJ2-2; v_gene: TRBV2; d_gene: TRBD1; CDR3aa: CASRDRRNTGELFF; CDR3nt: TGTGCCAGCAGGGACAGGAGGAACACCGGGGAGCTGTTTTTT
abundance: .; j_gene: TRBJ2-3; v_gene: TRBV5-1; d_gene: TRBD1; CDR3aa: CASSLRQGRGTDTQYF; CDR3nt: TGCGCCAGCAGCCTGCGACAGGGAAGGGGCACAGATACGCAGTATTTT
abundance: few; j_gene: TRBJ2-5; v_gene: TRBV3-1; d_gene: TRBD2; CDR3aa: CASSQEAGAAGLIETQYF; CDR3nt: TGTGCCAGCAGCCAAGAAGCCGGAGCAGCGGGGTTAATCGAGACCCAGTACTTC
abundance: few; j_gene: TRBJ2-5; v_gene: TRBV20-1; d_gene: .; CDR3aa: CSATGEETQYF; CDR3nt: TGCAGTGCTACGGGGGAGGAGACCCAGTACTTC